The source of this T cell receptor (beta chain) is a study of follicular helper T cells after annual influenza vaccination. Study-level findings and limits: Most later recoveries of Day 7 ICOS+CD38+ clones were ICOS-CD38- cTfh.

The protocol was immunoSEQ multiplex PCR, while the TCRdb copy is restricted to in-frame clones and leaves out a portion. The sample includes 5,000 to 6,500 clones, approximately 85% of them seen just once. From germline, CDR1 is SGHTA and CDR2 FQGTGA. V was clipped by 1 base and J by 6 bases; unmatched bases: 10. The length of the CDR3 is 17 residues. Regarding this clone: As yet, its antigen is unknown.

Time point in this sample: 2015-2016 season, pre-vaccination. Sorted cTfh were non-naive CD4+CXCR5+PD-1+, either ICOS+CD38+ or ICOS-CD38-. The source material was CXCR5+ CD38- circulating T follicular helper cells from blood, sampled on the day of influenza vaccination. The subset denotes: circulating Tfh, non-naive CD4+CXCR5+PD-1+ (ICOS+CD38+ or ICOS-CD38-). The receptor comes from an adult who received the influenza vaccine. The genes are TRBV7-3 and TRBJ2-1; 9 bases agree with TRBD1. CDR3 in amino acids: CASSLIGGTGSPNEQFF. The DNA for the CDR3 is TGTGCCAGCAGCTTAATCGGGGGGACAGGGTCCCCCAATGAGCAGTTCTTC.